This TCR beta chain came from a study of T cells in Graves' hyperthyroidism and ophthalmopathy (dated by TCRdb to about 2019). About the investigation overall: Peripheral blood samples were taken at the time of initial diagnosis, prior to any treatment. According to the paper, TCR Vbeta CDR3 sequencing was carried out on 135 peripheral blood samples, which came from fewer than 50 ophthalmopathy, about 75 hyperthyroidism and about 17 progressor patients. Whether ophthalmopathy could be predicted prospectively was tested in an independent validation cohort made up of about 18 hyperthyroidism patients plus 17 patients who later progressed to ophthalmopathy. The roughly 90 discovery patients were divided at random into training and test sets in a 7:3 ratio. In addition, the study compared T-cell repertoires in thyroid tissue and in blood from about 6 Graves' hyperthyroidism patients. To identify distinguishing TCR V-J signatures, a discovery cohort of 100 or so patients was used, comprising 43 with Graves' ophthalmopathy and around 57 with stable Graves' hyperthyroidism. After sampling, hyperthyroidism patients received methimazole starting at 30 mg daily, and ophthalmopathy patients received high-dose intravenous methylprednisolone.

Ten or more counts support this clonotype. Its antigen remains undetermined. Per-base quality was not reported, and no clone a single base away is much larger than it. The hyperthyroidism patients were between 18 and 65 years old and newly diagnosed, with a disease duration of less than 2 months. Patients with uncontrolled infections, other autoimmune diseases, pregnancy or lactation were excluded. Clinical symptoms, serum thyroxine and TRAb, thyroid ultrasound, and orbital computed tomography formed the basis for the diagnoses. For progressor patients, blood was drawn at the first diagnosis of hyperthyroidism, before any ophthalmopathy symptoms had appeared. Ficoll-Paque density gradient centrifugation was used to isolate PBMCs from approximately 10 ml of fresh peripheral blood. Progressor patients were first diagnosed with Graves' hyperthyroidism and then developed ophthalmopathy during follow-up. Trizol reagent was used to extract total RNA, and RNA quality was then checked on an Agilent 2100 Bioanalyzer.

The TCR beta CDR3 regions were amplified from the RNA transcripts. The TCR CDR3 was subjected to a first round of RT-PCR using the HTBI primer set and the Qiagen OneStep RT-PCR kit. Libraries were constructed in a second round of multiplex PCR, after which size selection and purification were carried out. The libraries were sequenced on an Illumina HiSeq2000 using paired-end 100 bp reads. For the original study's pipeline: SOAPnuke was used to process the raw data, throwing out any read that contained adapters or uncalled bases, had a mean Phred below 15, or lacked an exact constant-primer or identifier match. High-quality paired reads were merged using COPE v1.2.5, and each unique nucleotide sequence was defined as a clonotype. MiTCR v1.1 was used to align clonotypes to the IMGT TRBV, TRBD and TRBJ reference segments. Only V-J combinations with frequency above 0.0001, covering 99.2% of repertoires, were analysed. A TCS score was defined as the ratio of F50 (clonal expansion) to E x V (chaos), with BLOSUM62-based TCRdist applied between CDR3 peptides within each V-J. Welch's t-statistics and random forest reduced 500 to 550 V-J features to about 12, which were used in a naive Bayes classifier (R e1071). The public reads were reprocessed in TCRdb via fastp at Q25 and MiXCR, keeping in-frame beta chains. Duplicate CDR3 protein sequences are folded into a single record with the most common DNA and genes. TCRdb's processing, not the authors' own work, is the source of the V and J calls. Present in this sample are roughly 580,000 distinct CDR3 sequences, over 11% of which were seen just once. The leading ten clones occupy more than 5% of the sample.

General conclusions and limits of the study: In validation, the model predicted progression to ophthalmopathy with around 71% sensitivity and about 73% specificity, a median of 6.5 months before onset. No statistical method was used to set the sample size in advance, and investigators knew the group allocation. Most expanded thyroid clonotypes (frequency above 0.001) were also detected in blood, a finding suggesting that blood repertoires may reflect thyroid immune responses. A 13 V-J signature model separated ophthalmopathy from stable hyperthyroidism, with about 90% sensitivity and 81% to 83% specificity in cross-validation and 80%/75% in testing.

Deletion took 3 bases off V and 0 bases off J, with a span of 9 bases between the germline ends. The germline V gene specifies SGHNT as CDR1 and YENEEA as CDR2. Spanning cysteine to phenylalanine, the CDR3 consists of 15 amino acids. Just CDR3 DNA is preserved here, 45 bases in frame from base 1. The sequenced sample consisted of blood. This clonotype was obtained from a woman in her twenties or thirties with Graves' hyperthyroidism that later progressed to Graves' ophthalmopathy. The V gene is TRBV11-3 and the J gene is TRBJ1-5; no D gene can be assigned with confidence. The DNA sequence is given as TGTGCCAGCAGCTTCAACAAACTTAGCAATCAGCCCCAGCATTTT. Its protein reads: CASSFNKLSNQPQHF.